The 9 T cell receptor beta chains below all came from one sample that was sequenced in a study of CD8 T cells in Susac syndrome. Random hexamers primed reverse transcription of 0.5 to 1 ug RNA. One entry per CDR3 protein results from TCRdb running MiXCR on the immunoSEQ multiplex PCR reads. The sample contains roughly 180,000 distinct CDR3 sequences, 85% to 95% of which appear only once. The sample was CD4+ T cells from PBMCs. The receptors originated from a human donor with Susac syndrome.

The genes are TRBV15 and TRBJ2-3; 12 bases agree with TRBD2. The length of the CDR3 is 16 residues. Germline V gene lookup returns CDR1 LNHNV and CDR2 YYDKDF (reference sequence). The V gene end was trimmed by 3 bases and the J gene end by 1 base; junction bases not matched to a gene: 2. The CDR3 sequence is CATSSRLAGGTDTQYF. In DNA, the CDR3 is TGTGCCACCAGCAGCCGACTAGCGGGAGGCACAGATACGCAGTATTTT.

The rearrangement links TRBV2 to TRBJ1-2; D call uncertain. Per germline, CDR1 SNHLY and CDR2 FYNNEI. The CDR3 has 14 amino acids. Trimming took off 1 base at V and 7 bases at J, with 13 bases between the two ends. In nucleotides, the CDR3 is TGTGCCAGCAGTGAAGTTCGAGGAGTTGGTGGCTACACCTTC. Its translation: CASSEVRGVGGYTF.

The chain recombines TRBV4-2 with TRBJ2-3; tentatively, D is TRBD2 (5 bases). From germline, CDR1 is LGHNA and CDR2 YNFKEQ. The CDR3 loop spans 17 amino acids. V lost 0 bases and J lost 1, with 14 bases in between. CDR3: CASSQDFTSGRTDTQYF. DNA of the CDR3: TGTGCCAGCAGCCAAGATTTCACCAGCGGACGCACAGATACGCAGTATTTT.

The chain is built from TRBV4-2 and TRBJ2-2; the D is unclear. CDR3 length: 18 residues. Germline assignment: CDR1 LGHNA and CDR2 YNFKEQ. Trimming removed 1 base from V and 1 base from J, with 16 bases in between. CDR3 bases: TGTGCCAGCAGCCAAGGGCTACTATCTCAAAAGAACACCGGGGAGCTGTTTTTT. This translates into CASSQGLLSQKNTGELFF.

This clonotype was seen a single time. V usage is TRBV28 and J usage is TRBJ1-5; TRBD1 might be the D (6 bases). This CDR3 contains 16 residues. In germline, CDR1 is MDHEN, CDR2 SYDVKM. V was shortened by 6 bases and J by 3 bases, with 18 bases between the two germline ends. The CDR3 nucleotides are TGTGCCAGCAGAAACCGGGGGGCAGATTACAATCAGCCCCAGCATTTT. It is translated as CASRNRGADYNQPQHF.

The chain joins TRBV14 to TRBJ1-1, with D perhaps TRBD1 (6 bases). This CDR3 comprises 15 residues. The V end was cut by 5 bases, the J end by 1 base, with 14 bases between. Looked up from germline, CDR1 is SGHDN and CDR2 is FVKESK. CDR3 loop: CASSSTQGRNTEAFF. The CDR3 coding sequence is TGTGCCAGCAGCTCGACCCAGGGGAGGAACACTGAAGCTTTCTTT. The complete variable domain, with remaining parts taken from reference TRBV14 and TRBJ1-1, reads EAGVTQFPSHSVIEKGQTVTLRCDPISGHDNLYWYRRVMGKEIKFLLHFVKESKQDESGMPNNRFLAERTGGTYSTLKVQPAELEDSGVYFCASSSTQGRNTEAFFGQGTRLTVV.

This clonotype was detected only once. The chain employs TRBV2 and TRBJ2-5, with D possibly matching TRBD2 (7 bases). The CDR3 length is 13 residues. Trimming took off 2 bases at V and 7 bases at J, with 11 bases between the two ends. Germline V CDR1 and CDR2: SNHLY, FYNNEI. Here the CDR3 reads CASSERRGGTQYF. Here the CDR3 DNA reads TGTGCCAGCAGTGAAAGGAGGGGGGGGACCCAGTACTTC.

The gene calls are TRBV3-1 and TRBJ2-5; no clear D gene. Germline lookup yields CDR1 LGHDT and CDR2 YNNKEL (reference sequence). Trimming pared 0 bases from V and 2 bases from J, leaving 7 bases between. This CDR3 has 14 residues. The CDR3 region is CASSQDTAQETQYF. The CDR3 DNA is TGTGCCAGCAGCCAAGATACAGCGCAAGAGACCCAGTACTTC.

The chain combines TRBV23-1 with TRBJ2-7; TRBD2 matches 9 bases. TRBV23-1 is designated an ORF whose function remains uncertain. CDR3 length equals 18 residues. J lost 0 bases, V lost 0 bases, and 9 bases had no gene match. CDR3 DNA sequence: TGCGCCAGCAGTCAATCGCGGGGGGGACAAAGGAGCTCCTACGAGCAGTACTTC. Translated: CASSQSRGGQRSSYEQYF.